This TCR beta chain came from a study of cytomegalovirus exposure and HLA in healthy donors. Study-wide findings and caveats: It was in a later analysis that TCR association rates were seen to vary by HLA locus, highest for DRB1 and lowest for HLA-C.

Trimming took off 3 bases at V and 6 bases at J, with 4 bases between the two ends. The length of the CDR3 is 11 residues. Germline values: CDR1 SGHTA, CDR2 FQGNSA. With 60 Vbeta and 13 Jbeta primers, the PCR was carried out. Clones were sequenced by immunoSEQ multiplex PCR, and TCRdb holds only the in-frame ones, with some missing. This sample carries approximately 260,000 clones, nearly 95% of them seen once, and the ten largest clones take about 1.7%. In the case of this clone: Its matching antigen is unknown.

The chain joins TRBV7-2 to TRBJ2-3; D not resolved. This sequence was found in a girl aged 2 to 10 in good health and CMV-seronegative. Sequencing used PBMCs. CDR3 sequence: CASSFRDTQYF. CDR3 sequence (DNA): TGTGCCAGCAGCTTTCGTGATACGCAGTATTTT. Together with reference TRBV7-2 and TRBJ2-3, the CDR3 gives the full variable domain: GAGVSQSPSNKVTEKGKDVELRCDPISGHTALYWYRQSLGQGLEFLIYFQGNSAPDKSGLPSDRFSAERTGGSVSTLTIQRTQQEDSAVYLCASSFRDTQYFGPGTRLTVL.